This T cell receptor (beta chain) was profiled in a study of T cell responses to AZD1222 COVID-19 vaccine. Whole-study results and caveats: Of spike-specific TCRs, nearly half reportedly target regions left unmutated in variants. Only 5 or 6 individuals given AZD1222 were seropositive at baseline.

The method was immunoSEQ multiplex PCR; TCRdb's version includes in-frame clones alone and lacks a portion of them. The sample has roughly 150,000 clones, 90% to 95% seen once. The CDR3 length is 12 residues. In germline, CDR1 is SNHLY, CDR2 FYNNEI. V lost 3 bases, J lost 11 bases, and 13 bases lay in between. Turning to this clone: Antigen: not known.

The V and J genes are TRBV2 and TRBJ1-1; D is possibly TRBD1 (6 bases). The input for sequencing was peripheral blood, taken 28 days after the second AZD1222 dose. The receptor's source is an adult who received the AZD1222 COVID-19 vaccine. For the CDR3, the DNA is TGTGCCAGCAGTGACGAGGCAGGACAGGCTTTCTTT. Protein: CASSDEAGQAFF.